This entry is about one TCR beta chain. Its antigen is not known. The CDR3 covers 15 residues. CDR1 and CDR2 (germline): KGHSH, LQKENI. V lost 4 bases, J lost 4 bases, and 7 bases stayed unmatched. The source of the sample is a study of cytomegalovirus exposure and HLA in healthy donors. Sequenced by immunoSEQ multiplex PCR; TCRdb stores in-frame clones only, minus some. The sample carries fewer than 200,000 clones, approximately 86% recorded once. Findings and limits, study-wide: Most TCR sequences were seen very rarely across donors, but some public TCRs occurred in many. In vitro confirmation showed a few CMV-associated chains to be CMV antigen specific.

The sequence derives from a young man in good health and CMV-seropositive. Sequences were obtained from PBMCs. The V gene is TRBV18, the J gene TRBJ2-7, with TRBD1 identical over 10 bases. This CDR3 reads CASSRGTGEGYEQYF. The CDR3 DNA sequence: TGTGCCAGCTCACGGGGGACAGGGGAGGGATACGAGCAGTACTTC.